One and the same sample provided the 28 T cell receptor beta chains below, sequenced in a study of Graves' ophthalmopathy and Graves' hyperthyroidism. The authors amplified TCR beta CDR3 regions from RNA transcripts. The authors performed first-round RT-PCR with HTBI primers and then a second-round multiplex PCR. In TCRdb, the multiplex PCR reads were re-called with MiXCR into one record per CDR3 protein. The table records about 240,000 distinct CDR3 sequences, roughly 50% of them present only once. Material: peripheral blood. All receptors come from an adult man with Graves' ophthalmopathy.

This chain links TRBV19 with TRBJ2-5; 12 bases align to TRBD2. CDR1 and CDR2 from the germline V gene are LNHDA and SQIVND (reference sequence). The length of the CDR3 is 16 residues. J lost 1 base, V lost 4 bases, and 4 bases had no gene match. CDR3 residues: CASSKSGLAGQETQYF. The CDR3, as DNA: TGTGCCAGTAGTAAATCGGGACTAGCGGGCCAAGAGACCCAGTACTTC.

The CDR3 nucleotides read TGTGCCAGCAGCTTAGGGGGACAGGTTCAAGAGACCCAGTACTTC. It yields the protein CASSLGGQVQETQYF. The V call is TRBV7-2, the J call TRBJ2-5; 8 bases align to TRBD1. The length of the CDR3 is 15 residues. With 1 base clipped from V and 2 bases from J, the junction kept 3 bases outside the gene matches. From germline, CDR1 is SGHTA and CDR2 FQGNSA.

This clonotype was found a few times. The rearrangement uses TRBV2 and TRBJ2-5, with 12 bases identical to TRBD2. The CDR3 totals 12 residues. Germline CDR1 SNHLY, CDR2 FYNNEI. V shed 8 bases, J shed 5 bases, and the junction held 0 bases outside the gene matches. The CDR3 bases are TGTGCCAGCGGACTAGCGGGGGAGACCCAGTACTTC. Protein product: CASGLAGETQYF.

J is TRBJ1-4 and V is TRBV12-3 or TRBV12-4; TRBD1 might be the D (5 bases). The V gene lost 6 bases and the J gene lost 4 bases, with 15 bases spanning the gap. The length of the CDR3 is 15 residues. The CDR3 DNA reads as TGTGCCAGCAGCCCTCGTGGGACGGGTAATGAAAAACTGTTTTTT. This codes for CASSPRGTGNEKLFF.

Of note for this clonotype: This may be a read error: a much more frequent sequence differs by one nucleotide. The chain combines TRBV12-3 or TRBV12-4 with TRBJ1-2, with TRBD1 matching 9 bases. This CDR3 region has 13 residues. CDR3 sequence (DNA): TGTGCCAGCAGTCCGGGACAGGGTATTGGCCACACCTTC. This codes for CASSPGQGIGHTF.

The rearrangement uses TRBV4-1 and TRBJ1-1; D not resolved. The CDR3 length is 13 residues. Germline V gives CDR1 MGHRA, CDR2 YSYEKL. Trimming took 0 bases from V and 7 from J, leaving 9 bases between them. The CDR3: CASSQDWAGEAFF. CDR3 in DNA: TGCGCCAGCAGCCAAGATTGGGCAGGTGAAGCTTTCTTT.

This clonotype has a handful of counts. The chain recombines TRBV7-3 with TRBJ1-3, with TRBD1 matching 8 bases. Germline loops: CDR1 SGHTA, CDR2 FQGTGA. The CDR3 totals 14 residues. Trimming took 5 bases from V and 7 from J; bases not matched to a gene: 7. CDR3 in DNA: TGTGCCAGCAGCGAAGGACAGGGAGACAACACCATATATTTT. It translates to CASSEGQGDNTIYF.

The chain has TRBV7-2 and TRBJ2-6, with 9 bases lining up with TRBD2. Trimming cost V 6 bases and J 0 bases; bases outside gene matches: 0. The germline V gene has CDR1 SGHTA and CDR2 FQGNSA. CDR3 length equals 15 residues. CDR3 in amino acids: CASRTSGSGANVLTF. CDR3 coding DNA: TGTGCCAGCAGGACTAGCGGCTCTGGGGCCAACGTCCTGACTTTC.

The genes are TRBV7-9 and TRBJ2-6; D gene unclear. Trimming removed 1 base at V and 4 bases at J, with 8 bases between. Germline assignment: CDR1 SEHNR and CDR2 FQNEAQ (reference sequence). CDR3 length: 15 residues. The CDR3 sequence: CASSLVAAGANVLTF. In nucleotides, the CDR3 is TGTGCCAGCAGCTTAGTGGCTGCGGGGGCCAACGTCCTGACTTTC.

On this clonotype itself: This is likely a read error, given that the CDR3 carries no conserved phenylalanine or tryptophan at its end. The V gene is TRBV7-9, the J gene TRBJ2-2, with 9 bases lining up with TRBD2. The germline V gene has CDR1 SEHNR and CDR2 FQNEAQ (reference sequence). With V trimmed by 5 bases and J by 5 bases, 3 bases remained unmatched. The CDR3 extends over 14 amino acids. For the CDR3, the DNA is TGTGCCAGCAGCAAGGGACTAGCAACCGGGGAGCTGTTTTCT. Translating gives CASSKGLATGELFS.

The chain joins TRBV20-1 to TRBJ2-7, with D possibly matching TRBD1 (5 bases). This CDR3 spans 14 amino acids. The V gene's germline CDR1 is DFQATT and CDR2 SNEGSKA (reference sequence). The V gene lost 0 bases and the J gene lost 4 bases, with 13 bases spanning the gap. The CDR3 protein is CSARDLQGGYEQYF. CDR3 DNA: TGCAGTGCTAGAGATCTCCAGGGCGGTTACGAGCAGTACTTC.

This clonotype was observed at least ten times. The CDR3: CASSEGYGSGGIQETQYF. CDR3 DNA sequence: TGTGCCAGCAGTGAAGGGTACGGAAGCGGGGGGATCCAAGAGACCCAGTACTTC. This chain links TRBV25-1 with TRBJ2-5; 9 nucleotides align to TRBD2. J was trimmed by 1 base and V by 2 bases; bases with no gene match: 11. This CDR3 has 18 residues. From germline, CDR1 is MGHDK and CDR2 SYGVNS.

The chain combines TRBV7-2 with TRBJ2-7; the match to TRBD2 covers 8 bases. The CDR3 is made up of 15 amino acids. The germline V gene encodes CDR1 SGHTA and CDR2 FQGNSA. V was clipped by 5 bases and J by 3 bases; unmatched bases: 9. The CDR3 region is CASSPTGLGIYEQYF. The CDR3 bases are TGTGCCAGCAGCCCCACGGGACTAGGAATCTACGAGCAGTACTTC.

The V call is TRBV19, the J call TRBJ1-1, with a weak D call TRBD1 (6 bases). CDR1 is LNHDA, CDR2 SQIVND, per germline (reference sequence). This CDR3 has 17 residues. Deletions cut 4 bases from V and 2 bases from J, with 20 bases between. CDR3 in DNA: TGTGCCAGTAGTAAGCTGACGGGAGGACAGTTAAACACTGAAGCTTTCTTT. Its protein product is CASSKLTGGQLNTEAFF. Complete variable domain (other parts from reference TRBV19 and TRBJ1-1): DGGITQSPKYLFRKEGQNVTLSCEQNLNHDAMYWYRQDPGQGLRLIYYSQIVNDFQKGDIAEGYSVSREKKESFPLTVTSAQKNPTAFYLCASSKLTGGQLNTEAFFGQGTRLTVV.

V usage is TRBV5-1 and J usage is TRBJ2-5; weak D call: TRBD2 (5 bases). V gave up 3 bases and J gave up 5 bases, with 14 bases separating them. CDR3 length: 14 amino acids. Germline values: CDR1 SGHRS, CDR2 YFSETQ. Here the CDR3 reads CASSSVGSRETQYF. CDR3 bases: TGCGCCAGCAGCTCAGTGGGGAGTAGGGAGACCCAGTACTTC.

Concerning this clonotype itself: One end of the junction fails to match germline, which may point to a read error. The genes are TRBV20-1 and TRBJ1-1; D is perhaps TRBD1 (5 bases). This CDR3 has 11 residues. Germline assignment: CDR1 DFQATT and CDR2 SNEGSKA (reference sequence). CDR3 residues: CSASRDSEAFF. Written as DNA, the CDR3 is TGCAGTGCTAGTCGAGACAGTGAAGCCTTCTTT.

About this clonotype: A much larger clone differs from this one at a single base, so this may be a read error. V usage is TRBV6-6 and J usage is TRBJ2-7; 9 bases agree with TRBD2. V dropped 6 bases and J dropped 0; count of bases not matched to a gene: 3. CDR1 is MNHNY and CDR2 is SVGAGI in the germline V gene (reference sequence). The CDR3 sequence is 14 residues long. The CDR3 loop reads CASSIAGASYEQYF. The CDR3 DNA follows: TGTGCCAGCAGCATAGCGGGGGCCTCCTACGAGCAGTACTTC.

This clonotype has only a few counts. The V gene is TRBV9, the J gene TRBJ2-7; D is perhaps TRBD2 (5 bases). Deletions cut 4 bases from V and 2 bases from J, with 19 bases between. Germline CDR1 reads SGDLS; CDR2 reads YYNGEE. The CDR3 covers 16 residues. CDR3 region: CASSHGMPRQTYEQYF. DNA of the CDR3: TGTGCCAGCAGCCACGGGATGCCGAGGCAGACCTACGAGCAGTACTTC.

The chain is built from TRBV4-1 and TRBJ1-1, with D possibly TRBD1 on 6 matching bases. The V gene's germline CDR1 is MGHRA and CDR2 YSYEKL. Deletions cut 4 bases from V and 10 bases from J, with 16 bases between. The CDR3 consists of 13 residues. CDR3 bases: TGCGCCAGCAGCCCACCACAGGGATTCGGAGCTTTCTTT. It encodes CASSPPQGFGAFF.

The chain links TRBV10-3 to TRBJ2-7, with TRBD2 identical over 14 bases. This CDR3 has 14 residues. CDR1 and CDR2 from the germline V gene are ENHRY and SYGVKD. Trimming took 10 bases from V and 4 from J; bases not matched to a gene: 6. CDR3 in amino acids: CASSGTSGRYEQYF. Written as DNA, the CDR3 is TGTGCCAGCAGCGGGACTAGCGGGAGATACGAGCAGTACTTC.

The rearrangement uses TRBV20-1 and TRBJ1-3; TRBD1 agrees at 7 bases. This CDR3 has 15 amino acids. V lost 4 bases to trimming and J lost 0 bases; unmatched junction nucleotides: 6. Germline V gene lookup returns CDR1 DFQATT and CDR2 SNEGSKA (reference sequence). The CDR3 sequence is CSAMGQIVSGNTIYF. Here the CDR3 DNA reads TGCAGTGCTATGGGACAGATCGTCTCTGGAAACACCATATATTTT.

The V gene is TRBV9, the J gene TRBJ1-5; the D is unclear. Trimming took 0 bases from V and 6 from J, leaving 10 bases between them. The CDR3 totals 14 residues. In germline, CDR1 is SGDLS, CDR2 YYNGEE. The CDR3 coding sequence is TGTGCCAGCAGCGTAGCTGAGGTGGGTCAGCCCCAGCATTTT. Translation: CASSVAEVGQPQHF.

The chain links TRBV5-1 to TRBJ2-7; TRBD2 aligns across 7 bases. The V gene's germline CDR1 is SGHRS and CDR2 YFSETQ. This CDR3 is 15 amino acids long. Trimming cost V 1 base and J 4 bases; bases outside gene matches: 8. The chain's CDR3 is CASSLTPSGPYEQYF. The CDR3, as DNA: TGCGCCAGCAGCTTGACCCCTAGCGGACCTTACGAGCAGTACTTC.

The rearrangement joins TRBV7-2 to TRBJ1-1; 10 bases match TRBD1. CDR1 SGHTA and CDR2 FQGNSA come from the germline V gene. CDR3 length equals 14 residues. J lost 6 bases, V lost 5 bases, and 6 bases had no gene match. CDR3 in amino acids: CASSPFGQGAEAFF. The CDR3 DNA follows: TGTGCCAGCAGCCCTTTCGGACAGGGGGCTGAAGCTTTCTTT. Supplemented by reference TRBV7-2 and TRBJ1-1, the full variable domain reads GAGVSQSPSNKVTEKGKDVELRCDPISGHTALYWYRQSLGQGLEFLIYFQGNSAPDKSGLPSDRFSAERTGGSVSTLTIQRTQQEDSAVYLCASSPFGQGAEAFFGQGTRLTVV.

The rearrangement links TRBV19 to TRBJ1-1; D not resolved. Germline-derived CDR1 and CDR2 are LNHDA and SQIVND (reference sequence). CDR3 length equals 14 residues. V lost 7 bases, J lost 0 bases, and 12 bases lay in between. The CDR3 spells CASTLGSMNTEAFF. The CDR3 DNA reads as TGTGCCAGTACCCTCGGGAGCATGAACACTGAAGCTTTCTTT.

This rearrangement joins TRBV12-3 or TRBV12-4 to TRBJ1-3; D unresolved. This CDR3 spans 13 amino acids. V shed 6 bases and J shed 0 bases, with 6 bases lying between them. The CDR3 sequence is CASRGPSGNTIYF. In DNA form, the CDR3 reads TGTGCCAGCAGGGGCCCCTCTGGAAACACCATATATTTT.

This chain links TRBV20-1 with TRBJ2-7; 9 nucleotides line up with TRBD1. Losses at the gene ends were 3 bases for V and 2 bases for J; bases not matched to a gene: 11. The CDR3 is made up of 16 amino acids. Germline V gene lookup returns CDR1 DFQATT and CDR2 SNEGSKA (reference sequence). CDR3 amino acids: CSASGPQGAKAYEQYF. In DNA, the CDR3 is TGCAGTGCTAGCGGGCCACAGGGGGCGAAAGCCTACGAGCAGTACTTC.

The rearrangement links TRBV2 to TRBJ1-2; 9 nucleotides line up with TRBD1. The V segment lost 7 bases and the J segment 1 base; nucleotides outside the gene matches: 7. The germline gives CDR1 SNHLY, CDR2 FYNNEI. The CDR3 covers 15 residues. The DNA of the CDR3 is TGTGCCAGCATTCTACAGGGGGCTCTTAACTATGGCTACACCTTC. Translated: CASILQGALNYGYTF.